This T cell receptor beta chain was identified during a study of cytomegalovirus exposure and HLA in healthy donors. In the study overall: Earlier, 150 million to 200 million T cells were analyzed, and some 120 million unique TCR beta sequences were found among them.

The study, taken as a whole, reports: Later on, an analysis tied around 17,000 TCR beta sequences to HLA alleles at 0.05 false discovery rate.

CDR3 length: 13 amino acids. The V gene's germline CDR1 is KGHSH and CDR2 LQKENI. With 8 bases removed from V and 0 bases from J, the gap between germline ends came to 11 bases. A multiplex PCR was run with 60 Vbeta primers and 13 Jbeta primers. Sequencing used immunoSEQ multiplex PCR; TCRdb keeps in-frame clones, though not all of them. The sample contains roughly 130,000 clones, 75% to 90% of which appear only once. With respect to this clone: What it binds is not known.

V and J are TRBV18 and TRBJ2-7; a possible D gene is TRBD2 (5 bases). Sequencing was carried out using PBMCs. The TCR was taken from a man aged 25 to 40 in good health and CMV-seronegative. The CDR3 region is CASGSGSSYEQYF. The CDR3 DNA reads TGTGCCAGCGGCTCTGGGAGCTCCTACGAGCAGTACTTC. Combining the CDR3 with reference TRBV18 and TRBJ2-7 gives the whole variable domain NAGVMQNPRHLVRRRGQEARLRCSPMKGHSHVYWYRQLPEEGLKFMVYLQKENIIDESGMPKERFSAEFPKEGPSILRIQQVVRGDSAAYFCASGSGSSYEQYFGPGTRLTVT.